Presented here are 24 T cell receptor beta chains from one specimen sequenced in a study of cytomegalovirus exposure and HLA in healthy donors (TCRdb year 2017). Libraries were made using the immunoSEQ multiplex PCR assay. For the multiplex PCR, a mixture combining 60 forward primers for TCR Vbeta segments and 13 reverse primers for TCR Jbeta segments was used. TCRdb carries this immuneACCESS record with in-frame sequences only. Its versions omit some clonotypes, under half of them owing to an unresolved V gene in the studies checked, with the rest unexplained. Present in this sample are some 170,000 clones, approximately 80% of which were seen just once. Roughly 7.5% of the sample lies in the top ten. Specimen: PBMCs. The receptor source for this set is a woman aged 30 to 39 in good health and CMV-seropositive.

This clone was found once. The rearrangement links TRBV5-1 to TRBJ2-2, with 14 bases identical to TRBD2. The CDR3 length is 24 residues. V was clipped by 5 bases and J by 0 bases; unmatched bases: 24. In germline, CDR1 is SGHRS, CDR2 YFSETQ. As DNA, the CDR3 is TGCGCCAGCAGAACCTTGGGGACAGGAGGAACGACTAGCGGGGGGGCTTCGAACACCGGGGAGCTGTTTTTT. Encoded protein: CASRTLGTGGTTSGGASNTGELFF. Filled out from reference TRBV5-1 and TRBJ2-2, the complete variable domain reads KAGVTQTPRYLIKTRGQQVTLSCSPISGHRSVSWYQQTPGQGLQFLFEYFSETQRNKGNFPGRFSGRQFSNSRSEMNVSTLELGDSALYLCASRTLGTGGTTSGGASNTGELFFGEGSRLTVL.

This clone was found a few times. The chain's CDR3 is CASSFQGQSRSDYGYTF. For the CDR3, the DNA is TGCGCCAGCAGCTTCCAAGGACAGTCGCGGAGTGACTATGGCTACACCTTC. The gene calls are TRBV5-1 and TRBJ1-2; D might be TRBD1 (6 bases). The CDR3 totals 17 residues. Germline lookup yields CDR1 SGHRS and CDR2 YFSETQ. Trimming removed 2 bases at V and 3 bases at J, with 20 bases between.

This clone was counted between two and nine times. The junction does not match germline at one end; this may be a read error. This chain connects TRBV7-9 to TRBJ1-1, with TRBD1 identical over 7 bases. CDR1 is SEHNR, CDR2 FQNEAQ, per germline (reference sequence). The CDR3 contains 14 residues. The CDR3 is CSSSRQGVGTEAFF. The CDR3 nucleotides are TGTTCCAGCAGCCGACAGGGTGTAGGGACTGAAGCTTTCTTT.

This sequence joins TRBV18 and TRBJ1-3, with 7 bases lining up with TRBD1. This CDR3 is built from 16 residues. V trimming: 4 bases; J trimming: 1 base; junction bases outside the gene matches: 7. Germline V gives CDR1 KGHSH, CDR2 LQKENI. The chain's CDR3 is CASSLGTVGSGNTIYF. The CDR3 DNA follows: TGTGCCAGCTCACTTGGGACAGTGGGATCTGGAAACACCATATATTTT.

The chain couples TRBV18 to TRBJ1-1, with 8 bases matching TRBD1. After removal of 6 bases from V and 6 bases from J, the junction contained 12 bases not matched to a gene. CDR3 length: 15 amino acids. Germline V gene sequence: CDR1 KGHSH, CDR2 LQKENI. Written as DNA, the CDR3 is TGTGCCAGCTCGACGATCGACAGGGGAGGGGCTGAAGCTTTCTTT. Its translation: CASSTIDRGGAEAFF.

Comments on this clone: One junction end does not reproduce the germline sequence, and a read error may be involved. V and J are TRBV7-9 and TRBJ2-7; maybe TRBD2 (6 bases). Germline CDR1 SEHNR, CDR2 FQNEAQ (reference sequence). The CDR3 is 14 residues long. The CDR3 coding sequence is TGTTCCAGCAGCTTTAGTGGCACCGGGGGAGAGCAGTACTTC. It encodes CSSSFSGTGGEQYF.

The chain carries TRBV30 and TRBJ1-1, with D unresolved. V lost 1 base and J lost 2, with 8 bases in between. Germline V gene data show CDR1 as GTSNPN and CDR2 as SVGIG (reference sequence). The length of the CDR3 is 13 residues. The CDR3 sequence is CAWSDGPNTEAFF. The CDR3 nucleotides read TGTGCCTGGAGTGATGGGCCTAACACTGAAGCTTTCTTT.

The chain combines TRBV25-1 with TRBJ1-4; TRBD1 matches 7 bases. The CDR3 runs 16 residues. Germline CDR1 MGHDK, CDR2 SYGVNS. Germline trimming cut 4 bases from V and 5 bases from J; bases unmatched to any gene: 10. CDR3 region: CASSVRTGKGNEKLFF. The CDR3 DNA is TGTGCCAGCAGTGTAAGGACAGGCAAGGGGAATGAAAAACTGTTTTTT.

The table lists this clone with a count of one. The rearrangement uses TRBV9 and TRBJ1-1; D possibly corresponds to TRBD1 (6 bases). Germline V CDR1 and CDR2: SGDLS, YYNGEE. The CDR3 spans 15 residues. The V gene lost 4 bases and the J gene lost 7 bases, with 20 bases spanning the gap. CDR3 bases: TGTGCCAGCAGCCCCTGGGGGACACCAGGGAATGAAGCTTTCTTT. It yields the protein CASSPWGTPGNEAFF. The full variable domain, with the rest looked up from reference TRBV9 and TRBJ1-1, is DSGVTQTPKHLITATGQRVTLRCSPRSGDLSVYWYQQSLDQGLQFLIQYYNGEERAKGNILERFSAQQFPDLHSELNLSSLELGDSALYFCASSPWGTPGNEAFFGQGTRLTVV.

V gene TRBV18 combines with J gene TRBJ2-7, with 7 nucleotides matching TRBD1. Per the germline V gene, CDR1 is KGHSH and CDR2 is LQKENI. The CDR3 is 15 amino acids. J gave up 7 bases and V 4 bases, and 13 bases lay outside the gene matches. CDR3 bases: TGTGCCAGCTCACTGGGACAGTCCGATCTGACGGAGCAGTACTTC. It codes for CASSLGQSDLTEQYF.

This clone has more than one count but fewer than ten. This chain uses TRBV10-3 with TRBJ1-5; TRBD1 agrees at 11 bases. The CDR3 has 15 amino acids. V dropped 5 bases and J dropped 6; count of bases not matched to a gene: 6. Germline values: CDR1 ENHRY, CDR2 SYGVKD. CDR3 sequence: CAISRTGGVGQPQHF. For the CDR3, the DNA is TGTGCCATCAGTCGGACAGGGGGCGTGGGTCAGCCCCAGCATTTT.

This clone has a handful of counts. The chain is built from TRBV2 and TRBJ2-3; TRBD2 aligns across 11 bases. The V and J ends lost 8 bases and 7 bases, in that order; junction bases with no gene match: 11. This CDR3 has 15 amino acids. CDR1 SNHLY and CDR2 FYNNEI come from the germline V gene. Here the CDR3 reads CASAERSGGANTQYF. The CDR3, as DNA: TGTGCCAGCGCAGAGCGTAGCGGGGGGGCAAATACGCAGTATTTT.

This chain connects TRBV6-5 to TRBJ2-7, with D perhaps TRBD1 (6 bases). The CDR3 contains 14 residues. Trimming took 6 bases from V and 2 from J, leaving 14 bases between them. Germline V gives CDR1 MNHEY, CDR2 SVGAGI. The CDR3 is CASRAAGAAYEQYF. For the CDR3, the DNA is TGTGCCAGCAGAGCCGCAGGGGCGGCCTACGAGCAGTACTTC.

Regarding this clone: One end of the junction fails to match germline, which may point to a read error. The chain recombines TRBV7-9 with TRBJ1-4; 10 bases match TRBD1. This CDR3 region has 18 residues. Germline loops: CDR1 SEHNR, CDR2 FQNEAQ (reference sequence). The CDR3 is CSSSPLPRDRGLGEKLFF. Here the CDR3 DNA reads TGTTCCAGCAGCCCCCTGCCCCGGGACAGGGGATTAGGGGAAAAACTGTTTTTT.

The V gene is TRBV28, the J gene TRBJ2-2; TRBD2 matches at 7 bases. The germline V gene encodes CDR1 MDHEN and CDR2 SYDVKM. CDR3 size: 18 residues. With 0 bases clipped from V and 0 bases from J, the junction kept 7 bases outside the gene matches. CDR3 protein: CASSLWPSGDTNTGELFF. In nucleotides, the CDR3 is TGTGCCAGCAGTTTATGGCCTAGCGGAGATACGAACACCGGGGAGCTGTTTTTT.

This clone was seen a handful of times. The chain couples TRBV6-5 to TRBJ2-3; D not certain. CDR3 size: 12 residues. The germline gives CDR1 MNHEY, CDR2 SVGAGI. V was clipped by 7 bases and J by 5 bases, with 10 bases between them. In nucleotides, the CDR3 is TGTGCCAGCACCCCTTTGAGAGATACGCAGTATTTT. It translates to CASTPLRDTQYF.

This clone was observed a handful of times. V is TRBV6-5 and J is TRBJ1-6; a weak D match, TRBD1 (5 bases). This CDR3 has 15 amino acids. V dropped 0 bases and J dropped 5 bases, with 8 bases sitting between them. The germline gives CDR1 MNHEY, CDR2 SVGAGI. For the CDR3, the DNA is TGTGCCAGCAGTTACTCATGGGGGGATAATTCACCCCTCCACTTT. Translation: CASSYSWGDNSPLHF.

This clone has a single count. The CDR3 spells CASTPPSGGTDTQYF. CDR3 in DNA: TGTGCCAGCACTCCTCCCAGCGGGGGCACAGATACGCAGTATTTT. The chain has TRBV6-5 and TRBJ2-3; 7 bases align to TRBD2. The V gene end was trimmed by 7 bases and the J gene end by 1 base; junction bases not matched to a gene: 8. CDR3 size: 15 residues. Germline-derived CDR1 and CDR2 are MNHEY and SVGAGI.

The J gene is TRBJ2-2, the V gene TRBV6-5; 7 bases are a match to TRBD2. Trimming at V came to 2 bases and at J to 5 bases, leaving 5 bases not matched to a gene. The germline V gene has CDR1 MNHEY and CDR2 SVGAGI. This CDR3 has 15 amino acids. CDR3 DNA: TGTGCCAGCAGTTACAGCCCGGGGGGAACCGGGGAGCTGTTTTTT. It translates to CASSYSPGGTGELFF.

The rearrangement links TRBV7-2 to TRBJ1-2; D remains ambiguous. Germline loops: CDR1 SGHTA, CDR2 FQGNSA. V dropped 4 bases and J dropped 5 bases, with 17 bases sitting between them. This CDR3 is 15 amino acids long. The chain's CDR3 is CASSSAGRVGYGYTF. The CDR3 DNA reads as TGTGCCAGCAGCTCCGCTGGGCGAGTTGGGTATGGCTACACCTTC.

The chain combines TRBV13 with TRBJ1-1, with a possible D match to TRBD1 (5 bases). CDR1 is PRHDT, CDR2 FYEKMQ, per germline (reference sequence). The length of the CDR3 is 15 residues. V was shortened by 5 bases and J by 0 bases, with 13 bases between the two germline ends. The CDR3 sequence is CASSARLGVNTEAFF. Written as DNA, the CDR3 is TGTGCCAGCAGCGCTAGGCTAGGGGTGAACACTGAAGCTTTCTTT. The whole variable domain, filled in from reference TRBV13 and TRBJ1-1, reads AAGVIQSPRHLIKEKRETATLKCYPIPRHDTVYWYQQGPGQDPQFLISFYEKMQSDKGSIPDRFSAQQFSDYHSELNMSSLELGDSALYFCASSARLGVNTEAFFGQGTRLTVV.

CDR3 DNA sequence: TGCGCCAGCAGCTTGACTAGCGGGGGTGCGGGGGAGACCCAGTACTTC. Its translation: CASSLTSGGAGETQYF. This chain connects TRBV5-1 to TRBJ2-5; the match to TRBD2 covers 11 bases. V was pared by 1 base and J by 5 bases, with 7 bases of the junction left unmatched. Germline CDR1 SGHRS, CDR2 YFSETQ. The CDR3 is 16 residues long. The variable domain in full, completed from reference TRBV5-1 and TRBJ2-5, reads KAGVTQTPRYLIKTRGQQVTLSCSPISGHRSVSWYQQTPGQGLQFLFEYFSETQRNKGNFPGRFSGRQFSNSRSEMNVSTLELGDSALYLCASSLTSGGAGETQYFGPGTRLLVL.

The rearrangement joins TRBV7-9 to TRBJ2-1; 7 bases align to TRBD2. After removal of 2 bases from V and 4 bases from J, the junction contained 11 bases not matched to a gene. Germline values: CDR1 SEHNR, CDR2 FQNEAQ (reference sequence). The CDR3 runs to 17 residues. In DNA form, the CDR3 reads TGTGCCAGCAGCTTAAAAAGTCTAGCGGCCAGTTACAATGAGCAGTTCTTC. Translation: CASSLKSLAASYNEQFF.

This clone was counted between two and nine times. The junction differs from germline at one of its ends, possibly a read error. V is TRBV28 and J is TRBJ1-2; D gene uncertain. The CDR3 is made up of 12 amino acids. Germline loops: CDR1 MDHEN, CDR2 SYDVKM. The CDR3 DNA is TGTGCCACCTCATTAGGAGAGGGATCAGAGTCCTTC. Its protein product is CATSLGEGSESF.